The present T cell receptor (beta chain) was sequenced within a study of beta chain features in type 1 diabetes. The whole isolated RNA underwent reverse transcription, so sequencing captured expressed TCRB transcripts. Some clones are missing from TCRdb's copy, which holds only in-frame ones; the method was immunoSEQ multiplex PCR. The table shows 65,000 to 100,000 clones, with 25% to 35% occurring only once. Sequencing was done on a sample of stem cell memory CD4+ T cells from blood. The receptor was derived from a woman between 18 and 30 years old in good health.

CDR3 nucleotides: TGTGCCAGCAGCTTGGGGTGGACAGGGACTGGAAACACCATATATTTT. Protein product: CASSLGWTGTGNTIYF. The chain links TRBV5-4 to TRBJ1-3; 8 bases map to TRBD1. The ends lost 0 bases at V and 2 bases at J; junction bases unmatched: 4. The CDR3 is 16 residues long. Germline loops: CDR1 SGHNT, CDR2 YYREEE (reference sequence).